This record concerns one T cell receptor (beta chain) sequence. This clone has only a few counts. Its antigen is still unknown. Within one base of it there is no much larger clone, and no base qualities were kept. The data stem from a study of preoperative IRX-2 immunotherapy in early breast cancer (dated by TCRdb to between 2018 and 2020). Explained via the paper, the treatment or condition label denotes: preoperative locoregional IRX-2 cytokine immunotherapy. The samples were obtained from a phase Ib study that tested preoperative, locoregional IRX-2 cytokine immunotherapy designed to prime immune responses. Patients with early-stage breast cancer who were given IRX-2 before surgery served as donors. The library was generated by the immunoSEQ multiplex PCR assay. What TCRdb holds here is the immuneACCESS table cut down to in-frame rearrangements. Part of the clones is not present; checked against another copy, under half of the missing clones reflect an unresolved V gene, and the others are unexplained. This sample holds 15,000 to 25,000 clones; roughly 80% were observed only once. About 1% of the sample comes from the top ten.

Sequences LNHDA (CDR1) and SQIVND (CDR2) are obtained from the germline V gene (reference sequence). Measured from the cysteine to the phenylalanine, the CDR3 is 13 residues long. The read is trimmed to its CDR3 DNA, 39 bases read in frame from base 1. The V end loses 1 base and the J end loses 0 bases, and a stretch of 3 bases separates them. The chain is made from TRBV19 and TRBJ1-1; the D segment cannot be called with confidence. Here the sequenced sample was lymph node tissue, taken after IRX-2 immunotherapy. This receptor was taken from a human donor with breast cancer. The CDR3 sequence is CASSIAVNTEAFF. The nucleotide sequence is given as TGTGCCAGTAGTATAGCCGTGAACACTGAAGCTTTCTTT.